What follows is one T cell receptor (beta chain) and its context. The V and J ends lost 5 bases and 5 bases respectively, with 9 bases between them. This CDR3 has 12 amino acids. CDR1 and CDR2 from the germline V gene are MNHEY and SMNVEV (reference sequence). This sample stems from a study of lymphopenia after photon versus proton radiotherapy. TCRdb's copy holds only in-frame clones and misses some; the assay was immunoSEQ multiplex PCR. The sample has about 62,000 clones, around 90% seen once; the top ten hold around 13%. This receptor was taken from an elderly man with esophageal cancer. The specimen was peripheral blood, collected from a patient treated with proton-based radiotherapy. The chain recombines TRBV27 with TRBJ1-2, with a possible D match to TRBD1 (6 bases). CDR3 protein: CASSPGQYGYTF. CDR3 DNA: TGTGCCAGCAGTCCAGGACAGTATGGCTACACCTTC.